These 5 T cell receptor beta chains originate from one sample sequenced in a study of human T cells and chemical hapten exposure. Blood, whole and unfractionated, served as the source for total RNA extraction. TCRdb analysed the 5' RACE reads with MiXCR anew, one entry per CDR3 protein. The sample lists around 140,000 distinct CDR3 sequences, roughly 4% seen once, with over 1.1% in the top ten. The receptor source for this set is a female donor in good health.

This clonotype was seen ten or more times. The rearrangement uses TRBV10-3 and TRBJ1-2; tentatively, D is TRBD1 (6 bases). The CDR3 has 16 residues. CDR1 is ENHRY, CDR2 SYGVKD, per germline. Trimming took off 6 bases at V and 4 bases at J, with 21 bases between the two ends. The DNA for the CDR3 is TGTGCCATCAGCGCCGGGACACCACTCTCCACCTATGGCTACACCTTC. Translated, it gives CAISAGTPLSTYGYTF.

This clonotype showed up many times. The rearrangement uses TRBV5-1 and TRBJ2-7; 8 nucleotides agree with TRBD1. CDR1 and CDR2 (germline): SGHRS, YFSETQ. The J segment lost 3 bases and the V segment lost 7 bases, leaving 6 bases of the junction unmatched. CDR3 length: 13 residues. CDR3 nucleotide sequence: TGCGCCAGCGGGTTTGGGACAGGCTACGAGCAGTACTTC. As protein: CASGFGTGYEQYF.

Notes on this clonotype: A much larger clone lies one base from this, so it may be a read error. The CDR3 is CASSPYGTGNDGYTF. As DNA, the CDR3 is TGTGCCAGCAGTCCATACGGGACAGGGAACGATGGCTACACCTTC. J is TRBJ1-2 and V is TRBV27, with 9 bases aligning to TRBD1. The CDR3 is made up of 15 amino acids. The germline CDR1 and CDR2 sequences are MNHEY and SMNVEV (reference sequence). After removal of 5 bases from V and 6 bases from J, the junction contained 10 bases not matched to a gene.

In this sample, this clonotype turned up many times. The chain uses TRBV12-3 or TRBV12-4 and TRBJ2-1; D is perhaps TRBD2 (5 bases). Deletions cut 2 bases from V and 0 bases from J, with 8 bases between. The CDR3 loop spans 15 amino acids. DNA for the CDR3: TGTGCCAGCAGTTTAATAGGGAGCTCCTACAATGAGCAGTTCTTC. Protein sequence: CASSLIGSSYNEQFF.

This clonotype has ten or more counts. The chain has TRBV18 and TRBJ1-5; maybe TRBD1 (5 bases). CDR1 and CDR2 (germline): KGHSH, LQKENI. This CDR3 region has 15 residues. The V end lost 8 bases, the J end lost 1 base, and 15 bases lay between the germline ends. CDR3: CASTRTGSSNQPQHF. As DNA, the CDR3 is TGTGCCAGCACAAGAACAGGTTCAAGCAATCAGCCCCAGCATTTT. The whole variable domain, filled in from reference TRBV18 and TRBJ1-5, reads NAGVMQNPRHLVRRRGQEARLRCSPMKGHSHVYWYRQLPEEGLKFMVYLQKENIIDESGMPKERFSAEFPKEGPSILRIQQVVRGDSAAYFCASTRTGSSNQPQHFGDGTRLSIL.